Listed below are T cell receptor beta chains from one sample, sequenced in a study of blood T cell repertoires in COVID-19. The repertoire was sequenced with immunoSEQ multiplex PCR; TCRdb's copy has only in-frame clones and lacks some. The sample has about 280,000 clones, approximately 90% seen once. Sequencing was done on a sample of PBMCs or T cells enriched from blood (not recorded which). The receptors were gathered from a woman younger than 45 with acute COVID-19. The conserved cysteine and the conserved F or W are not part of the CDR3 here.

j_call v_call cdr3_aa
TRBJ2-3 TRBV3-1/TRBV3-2 ASSPFSGITDTQY
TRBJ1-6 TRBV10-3 AISESGGTGNSPLH
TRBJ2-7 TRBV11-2 ASSLDLGEGAAYEQY
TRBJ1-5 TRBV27 ASSPLTGRKPQH
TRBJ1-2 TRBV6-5 ASSYLGQSYGYT
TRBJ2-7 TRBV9 ASSVSSGTFNEQY
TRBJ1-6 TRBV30 AWKGVDSPLH
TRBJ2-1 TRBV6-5 ASRQQDSSYNEQF
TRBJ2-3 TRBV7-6 ASSLGASGATDTQY
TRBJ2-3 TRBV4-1 ASSQEYRGADTQY
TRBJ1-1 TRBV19 ASSISPGGNTEAF
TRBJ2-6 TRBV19 ASSTGQVSSGANVLT
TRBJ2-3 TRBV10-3 AISERENTDTQY
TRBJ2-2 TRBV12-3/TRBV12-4 ASSLNTEGELF
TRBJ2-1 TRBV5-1 ASRTSSSYNEQF
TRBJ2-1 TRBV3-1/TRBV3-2 ASSQDKGNEQF
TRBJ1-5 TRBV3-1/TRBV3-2 ASSQDSGGRQPQH
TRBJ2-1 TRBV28 ASSGDYRGLAYNEQF
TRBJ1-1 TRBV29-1 SVVAGGLMVSEAF
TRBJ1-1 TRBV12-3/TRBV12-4 ASSFPGGTEAF
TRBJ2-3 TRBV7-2 ASSLSPPTGAGTDTQY
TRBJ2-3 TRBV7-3 ASSDSGRVTDTQY
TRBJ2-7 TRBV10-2 ASSARGTSGRALPSYEQY
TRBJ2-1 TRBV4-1 ASSHRSGEFNEQF
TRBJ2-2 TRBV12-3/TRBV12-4 ASRTSYTGELF
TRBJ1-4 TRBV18 ASSPAGEKLF
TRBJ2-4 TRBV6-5 ASSRAGVENIQY
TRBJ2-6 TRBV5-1 ASSPAGDPGANVLT
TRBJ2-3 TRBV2 ASSVATGGDYTDTQY
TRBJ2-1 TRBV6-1 ASSDEAKRASGTIYNEQF
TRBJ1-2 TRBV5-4 ASSLGQPGRGYT
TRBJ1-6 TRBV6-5 ASKDRENSPLH
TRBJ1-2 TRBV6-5 ASKGQDYGYT
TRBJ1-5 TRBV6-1 ASSEARGGPSFGPQH